The clone carrying this T cell receptor (beta chain) was detected a few times. The data were taken from a study of identical twins. Germline lookup yields CDR1 MRHNA and CDR2 SNTAGT. This CDR3 region has 13 residues. J gave up 4 bases and V 7 bases, and 4 bases lay outside the gene matches. Unique molecular identifiers were present on the cDNA, which also gained a universal primer site by template switching. TCRdb processed the 5' RACE reads anew with MiXCR; each CDR3 protein has one entry. The sample has some 560,000 distinct CDR3 sequences; 9% to 10% are singletons. Another study also made use of these data, one on yellow fever vaccine responses in identical twins.

The sequencing input was PBMCs. The rearrangement joins TRBV6-4 to TRBJ2-1, with 7 bases matching TRBD1. This TCR was recovered from a young woman in good health. The DNA of the CDR3 is TGTGCCAGCATTAGGGGGCATTACAATGAGCAGTTCTTC. This gives the protein CASIRGHYNEQFF.